This section outlines one T cell receptor beta chain sequence together with its context. The table came from immunoSEQ multiplex PCR; TCRdb's copy has only in-frame clones and leaves some out. The table has thousands of clones, around four fifths seen once. This record belongs to a study of immune evolution from preneoplasia to lung adenocarcinoma. Germline loops: CDR1 MNHEY, CDR2 SMNVEV (reference sequence). V lost 8 bases to trimming and J lost 0 bases, with 7 bases between them. The CDR3 has 13 residues. The chain combines TRBV27 with TRBJ2-2; D gene ambiguous. The receptor comes from an older donor with lung adenocarcinoma. The sample taken for sequencing was FFPE adjacent normal lung tissue. The CDR3 protein is CASFDTNTGELFF. The CDR3 DNA sequence: TGTGCCAGCTTTGACACGAACACCGGGGAGCTGTTTTTT.